The 31 T cell receptor beta chains presented below share a single source sample, sequenced in a study of technical replicates of blood from a handful of donors. Method: immunoSEQ multiplex PCR; TCRdb's copy keeps in-frame clones and lacks some. The table lists 55,000 to 75,000 clones, approximately 94% of them singletons. Sequenced input: PBMCs. The receptors shown here come from a human donor in good health. Some clones in this sample may be carry-over from other donors' samples.

This chain connects TRBV5-1 to TRBJ2-7; a weak D match, TRBD1 (5 bases). The germline CDR1 and CDR2 sequences are SGHRS and YFSETQ. Trimming shortened V by 0 bases and J by 5 bases, and 9 bases separated the two germline ends. The CDR3 runs to 13 residues. In DNA, the CDR3 is TGCGCCAGCAGCTTGGAGGGGATCGACGAGCAGTACTTC. Translating it yields CASSLEGIDEQYF. Variable domain in full (rest from reference TRBV5-1 and TRBJ2-7): KAGVTQTPRYLIKTRGQQVTLSCSPISGHRSVSWYQQTPGQGLQFLFEYFSETQRNKGNFPGRFSGRQFSNSRSEMNVSTLELGDSALYLCASSLEGIDEQYFGPGTRLTVT.

The chain recombines TRBV7-9 with TRBJ2-1; D remains ambiguous. This CDR3 spans 17 amino acids. Deletions cut 1 base from V and 4 bases from J, with 17 bases between. From germline, CDR1 is SEHNR and CDR2 FQNEAQ (reference sequence). This CDR3 reads CASSLGWKRNPYNEQFF. CDR3 in DNA: TGTGCCAGCAGCTTAGGTTGGAAGCGCAATCCGTACAATGAGCAGTTCTTC.

J is TRBJ2-3 and V is TRBV7-2; 11 bases map to TRBD2. The J segment lost 4 bases and the V segment lost 6 bases, leaving 9 bases of the junction unmatched. The CDR3 spans 16 residues. Germline CDR1 and CDR2: SGHTA and FQGNSA. The CDR3, as DNA: TGTGCCAGCAGTTCACATAGCGGGAGGGTTGCAGATACGCAGTATTTT. Protein sequence: CASSSHSGRVADTQYF.

This clone appeared a single time. CDR3 sequence: CASSLSWQGTYEQYF. CDR3 coding DNA: TGTGCCAGTAGTCTATCTTGGCAGGGCACCTACGAGCAGTACTTC. The chain employs TRBV19 and TRBJ2-7; perhaps TRBD1 as D (5 bases). The CDR3 is 15 residues long. CDR1 and CDR2 (germline): LNHDA, SQIVND (reference sequence). Trimming cost V 5 bases and J 2 bases, with 16 bases left between them.

The chain recombines TRBV15 with TRBJ1-2; tentatively, D is TRBD1 (5 bases). The CDR3 has 14 amino acids. V was pared by 3 bases and J by 7 bases, with 15 bases between. The germline V gene has CDR1 LNHNV and CDR2 YYDKDF (reference sequence). CDR3 in amino acids: CATSRGGFGGGYTF. The CDR3 DNA is TGTGCCACCAGCAGGGGGGGATTTGGAGGTGGCTACACCTTC.

The genes are TRBV13 and TRBJ1-2; a weak D match, TRBD1 (5 bases). Trimming left V 0 bases short and J 8 bases short, with 13 bases between. The germline V gene encodes CDR1 PRHDT and CDR2 FYEKMQ (reference sequence). This CDR3 spans 14 amino acids. This CDR3 is CASSLGEGGDGYTF. The CDR3 DNA reads TGTGCCAGCAGCTTAGGCGAAGGAGGGGACGGCTACACCTTC.

The gene calls are TRBV19 and TRBJ2-7, with D unclear. Trimming removed 5 bases from V and 4 bases from J, with 15 bases in between. This CDR3 comprises 14 residues. The V gene's germline CDR1 is LNHDA and CDR2 SQIVND (reference sequence). CDR3 bases: TGTGCCAGTAGTCCAGGTCCCCCCATGTACGAGCAGTACTTC. It translates to CASSPGPPMYEQYF.

The V call is TRBV6-1, the J call TRBJ2-3; TRBD2 aligns across 9 bases. V dropped 4 bases and J dropped 3; count of bases not matched to a gene: 2. The CDR3 covers 14 residues. Germline V gives CDR1 MNHNS, CDR2 SASEGT. As DNA, the CDR3 is TGTGCCAGCAGTGGCGGGGGGGCTACAGATACGCAGTATTTT. Encoded protein: CASSGGGATDTQYF.

CDR3 bases: TGTGCCAGCAGCCAAAAGTCCGCGGGAGGGACGGGCTCTGGGGCCAACGTCCTGACTTTC. This encodes CASSQKSAGGTGSGANVLTF. This chain joins TRBV4-2 and TRBJ2-6; TRBD2 agrees at 9 bases. This CDR3 has 20 amino acids. The V segment lost 2 bases and the J segment 0 bases; nucleotides outside the gene matches: 11. From germline, CDR1 is LGHNA and CDR2 YNFKEQ.

This rearrangement joins TRBV2 to TRBJ1-5, with 7 bases identical to TRBD1. The V segment lost 6 bases and the J segment 3 bases; nucleotides outside the gene matches: 8. CDR1 is SNHLY, CDR2 FYNNEI, per germline. CDR3 size: 15 residues. The CDR3: CASRLLDRDNQPQHF. CDR3 coding DNA: TGTGCCAGCAGGCTCTTAGACAGGGACAATCAGCCCCAGCATTTT. The complete variable domain, with remaining parts taken from reference TRBV2 and TRBJ1-5, reads EPEVTQTPSHQVTQMGQEVILRCVPISNHLYFYWYRQILGQKVEFLVSFYNNEISEKSEIFDDQFSVERPDGSNFTLKIRSTKLEDSAMYFCASRLLDRDNQPQHFGDGTRLSIL.

The V gene is TRBV7-9, the J gene TRBJ2-1; tentatively, D is TRBD2 (5 bases). V shed 5 bases and J shed 5 bases, with 19 bases lying between them. This CDR3 spans 16 amino acids. Per germline, CDR1 SEHNR and CDR2 FQNEAQ (reference sequence). This CDR3 is CASSPLGASPNNEQFF. In DNA form, the CDR3 reads TGTGCCAGCAGCCCCTTGGGAGCCTCTCCTAACAATGAGCAGTTCTTC.

V is TRBV30 and J is TRBJ2-7; maybe TRBD2 (6 bases). This CDR3 is 13 amino acids long. Trimming stripped 7 bases from V and 5 bases from J, with 18 bases between. Germline assignment: CDR1 GTSNPN and CDR2 SVGIG (reference sequence). CDR3: CALTGTSVHEQYF. The CDR3 DNA follows: TGTGCCTTAACCGGGACTTCCGTACACGAGCAGTACTTC. The full variable domain, completed using reference TRBV30 and TRBJ2-7, is SQTIHQWPATLVQPVGSPLSLECTVEGTSNPNLYWYRQAAGRGLQLLFYSVGIGQISSEVPQNLSASRPQDRQFILSSKKLLLSDSGFYLCALTGTSVHEQYFGPGTRLTVT.

The J gene is TRBJ1-2, the V gene TRBV29-1; no firm D call. This CDR3 has 11 amino acids. Per germline, CDR1 SQVTM and CDR2 ANQGSEA. Trimming cost V 5 bases and J 3 bases, with 7 bases left between them. The CDR3 spells CSVRQDYGYTF. In DNA, the CDR3 is TGCAGCGTTCGGCAGGACTATGGCTACACCTTC.

The genes are TRBV2 and TRBJ2-2, with 9 bases that match TRBD1. V shed 5 bases and J 3 bases; nucleotides not matched to a gene: 4. Germline-derived CDR1 and CDR2 are SNHLY and FYNNEI. This CDR3 has 15 residues. The CDR3 reads CASSWDRDYTGELFF. In DNA, the CDR3 is TGTGCCAGCAGTTGGGACAGGGATTACACCGGGGAGCTGTTTTTT.

V is TRBV5-4 and J is TRBJ2-7; 7 nucleotides agree with TRBD2. The germline V gene has CDR1 SGHNT and CDR2 YYREEE (reference sequence). The CDR3 consists of 14 residues. The trim removed 5 bases at V and 2 bases at J, leaving 7 bases unmatched. The CDR3 here is CASSTASGTYEQYF. DNA of the CDR3: TGTGCCAGCAGTACGGCTAGCGGTACCTACGAGCAGTACTTC.

The V gene is TRBV6-5, the J gene TRBJ2-3; a weak D match, TRBD2 (5 bases). CDR3 length equals 15 residues. V was clipped by 5 bases and J by 1 base, with 13 bases between them. Germline V lookup: CDR1 MNHEY, CDR2 SVGAGI. DNA for the CDR3: TGTGCCAGCAGTCCGCGGTTCGGGGGCACAGATACGCAGTATTTT. This translates into CASSPRFGGTDTQYF.

J is TRBJ2-6 and V is TRBV5-1; D is uncertain. The CDR3 is made up of 14 amino acids. Trimming shortened V by 2 bases and J by 1 base, and 4 bases separated the two germline ends. CDR1 and CDR2 from the germline V gene are SGHRS and YFSETQ. CDR3 region: CASSFTSGANVLTF. CDR3 sequence (DNA): TGCGCCAGCAGCTTCACATCTGGGGCCAACGTCCTGACTTTC.

This chain connects TRBV12-5 to TRBJ1-5, with D perhaps TRBD1 (6 bases). Trimming took off 5 bases at V and 6 bases at J, with 14 bases between the two ends. CDR3 length: 14 amino acids. CDR1 and CDR2 (germline): LGHNT, FRNRAP. The CDR3 here is CASGLNRDAQPQHF. The DNA for the CDR3 is TGTGCTAGTGGTCTGAACAGGGATGCTCAGCCCCAGCATTTT.

The rearrangement joins TRBV7-9 to TRBJ1-6; tentative D call: TRBD1 (5 bases). Looked up from germline, CDR1 is SEHNR and CDR2 is FQNEAQ (reference sequence). The CDR3 has 18 amino acids. The V end was cut by 7 bases, the J end by 3 bases, with 22 bases between. The CDR3 loop reads CASKPDPGTGVYNSPLHF. The CDR3 DNA reads TGTGCCAGCAAACCTGACCCCGGGACGGGAGTCTATAATTCACCCCTCCACTTT.

This rearrangement joins TRBV4-1 to TRBJ1-5; D not certain. Per germline, CDR1 MGHRA and CDR2 YSYEKL. The CDR3 has 13 amino acids. Between the trimmed V and J ends, which lost 1 base and 2 bases, there was a span of 3 bases. CDR3 coding DNA: TGCGCCAGCAGCCAAGTAGGCAATCAGCCCCAGCATTTT. Encoded protein: CASSQVGNQPQHF.

This sequence joins TRBV5-1 and TRBJ1-1, with 7 bases identical to TRBD1. The germline CDR1 and CDR2 sequences are SGHRS and YFSETQ. The CDR3 sequence is 11 residues long. The ends lost 4 bases at V and 8 bases at J; junction bases unmatched: 2. CDR3 region: CASSPGQEAFF. CDR3 coding DNA: TGCGCCAGCAGCCCGGGACAGGAAGCTTTCTTT.

The CDR3 sequence: CASSLSGLGQETQYF. In nucleotides, the CDR3 is TGTGCCAGCAGCTTGTCGGGACTAGGGCAAGAGACCCAGTACTTC. This chain uses TRBV5-4 with TRBJ2-5; 8 nucleotides match TRBD2. Germline V CDR1 and CDR2: SGHNT, YYREEE (reference sequence). The CDR3 is 15 amino acids. The ends lost 1 base at V and 2 bases at J; junction bases unmatched: 4.

The chain combines TRBV5-6 with TRBJ1-2; 8 nucleotides line up with TRBD1. V dropped 0 bases and J dropped 7; count of bases not matched to a gene: 11. The CDR3 covers 16 residues. Germline V gene data show CDR1 as SGHDT and CDR2 as YYEEEE. In nucleotides, the CDR3 is TGTGCCAGCAGCTTGGTTTCTCCCGGGACAGGAGGTGGCTACACCTTC. This translates into CASSLVSPGTGGGYTF.

The chain has TRBV19 and TRBJ2-5; D is possibly TRBD1 (5 bases). This CDR3 has 15 amino acids. Looked up from germline, CDR1 is LNHDA and CDR2 is SQIVND (reference sequence). The V and J ends lost 9 bases and 1 base respectively, with 18 bases between them. The CDR3 loop reads CASAPRRGTQETQYF. CDR3 coding DNA: TGTGCCAGCGCTCCCAGAAGGGGTACCCAAGAGACCCAGTACTTC.

The V gene is TRBV4-2, the J gene TRBJ1-1; unclear D gene. V lost 0 bases and J 7 bases, leaving 9 bases between the germline ends. This CDR3 has 13 amino acids. The germline V gene encodes CDR1 LGHNA and CDR2 YNFKEQ. The chain's CDR3 is CASSQEPAGEAFF. The CDR3 bases are TGTGCCAGCAGCCAAGAACCGGCAGGTGAAGCTTTCTTT.

The chain has TRBV25-1 and TRBJ2-7; 14 bases map to TRBD2. The CDR3 contains 17 residues. From germline, CDR1 is MGHDK and CDR2 SYGVNS. With 4 bases clipped from V and 2 bases from J, the junction kept 7 bases outside the gene matches. The CDR3 DNA sequence: TGTGCCAGCAGTGGGGGACTAGCGGGGGACCAAACCTACGAGCAGTACTTC. As protein: CASSGGLAGDQTYEQYF.

The chain carries TRBV9 and TRBJ2-3; D is uncertain. Germline loops: CDR1 SGDLS, CDR2 YYNGEE. The CDR3 is 11 amino acids. Trimming removed 3 bases from V and 6 bases from J, with 5 bases in between. The CDR3 is CASSDEDTQYF. CDR3 nucleotides: TGTGCCAGCAGCGACGAGGATACGCAGTATTTT.

CDR3 bases: TGCGCCAGCAGCGCCCGGACAGGGAACAATGAGCAGTTCTTC. Residues: CASSARTGNNEQFF. The chain is built from TRBV5-1 and TRBJ2-1, with TRBD1 identical over 8 bases. The germline gives CDR1 SGHRS, CDR2 YFSETQ. The CDR3 contains 14 residues. V was pared by 4 bases and J by 5 bases, with 5 bases of the junction left unmatched.

The rearrangement links TRBV4-3 to TRBJ2-4; D is uncertain. This CDR3 is 16 amino acids long. Trimming pared 1 base from V and 5 bases from J, leaving 15 bases between. Germline values: CDR1 LGHNA, CDR2 YSLEER. The CDR3, as DNA: TGCGCCAGCAGCCAAGGTGTTGCTAGTGGAGAAAACATTCAGTACTTC. Translating it yields CASSQGVASGENIQYF.

In its sample, this clone was seen once. The CDR3 DNA reads TGTGCCAGCAGCCAAGATTTATCCGGTCTAGCGGGAGGAAACACCGGGGAGCTGTTTTTT. Its translation: CASSQDLSGLAGGNTGELFF. The chain has TRBV4-2 and TRBJ2-2; 11 bases agree with TRBD2. In germline, CDR1 is LGHNA, CDR2 YNFKEQ. With 0 bases clipped from V and 2 bases from J, the junction kept 11 bases outside the gene matches. This CDR3 has 20 amino acids.

This chain links TRBV6-1 with TRBJ2-1; possible D gene TRBD2, 6 bases. Germline assignment: CDR1 MNHNS and CDR2 SASEGT. This CDR3 spans 16 amino acids. Trimming cost V 0 bases and J 2 bases, with 11 bases left between them. The DNA for the CDR3 is TGTGCCAGCAGTGAAGCGAGCGGGTTCCCCTACAATGAGCAGTTCTTC. Its protein product is CASSEASGFPYNEQFF.